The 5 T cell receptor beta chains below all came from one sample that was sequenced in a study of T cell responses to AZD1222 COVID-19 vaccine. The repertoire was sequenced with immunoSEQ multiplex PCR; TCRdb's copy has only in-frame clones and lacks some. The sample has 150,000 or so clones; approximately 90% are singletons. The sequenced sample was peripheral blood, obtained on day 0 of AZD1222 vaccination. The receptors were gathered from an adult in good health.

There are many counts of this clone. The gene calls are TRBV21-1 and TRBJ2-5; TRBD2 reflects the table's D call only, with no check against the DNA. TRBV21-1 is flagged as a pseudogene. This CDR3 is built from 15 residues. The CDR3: CASSKVASGRVTQYF. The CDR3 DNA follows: TGTGCCAGCAGCAAAGTGGCTAGCGGGAGGGTGACCCAGTACTTC.

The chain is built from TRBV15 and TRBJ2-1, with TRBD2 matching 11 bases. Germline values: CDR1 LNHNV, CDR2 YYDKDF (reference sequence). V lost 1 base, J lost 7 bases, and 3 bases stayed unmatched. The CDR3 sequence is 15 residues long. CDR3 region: CATSRGSSGRNEQFF. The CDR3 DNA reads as TGTGCCACCAGCAGAGGATCTAGCGGGAGGAATGAGCAGTTCTTC. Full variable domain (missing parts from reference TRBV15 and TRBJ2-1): DAMVIQNPRYQVTQFGKPVTLSCSQTLNHNVMYWYQQKSSQAPKLLFHYYDKDFNNEADTPDNFQSRRPNTSFCFLDIRSPGLGDTAMYLCATSRGSSGRNEQFFGPGTRLTVL.

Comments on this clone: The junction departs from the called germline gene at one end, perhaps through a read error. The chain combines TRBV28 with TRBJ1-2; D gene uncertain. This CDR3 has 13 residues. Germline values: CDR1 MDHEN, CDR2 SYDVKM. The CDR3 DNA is TGTGCCAGCAGTTTCTCGGGGAACTATGGCTACACTTTC. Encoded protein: CASSFSGNYGYTF.

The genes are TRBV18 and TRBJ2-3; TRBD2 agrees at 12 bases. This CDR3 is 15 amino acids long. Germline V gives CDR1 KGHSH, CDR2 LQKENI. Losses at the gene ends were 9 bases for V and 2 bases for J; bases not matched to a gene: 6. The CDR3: CASSTSGRSTDTQYF. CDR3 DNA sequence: TGTGCCAGTTCGACTAGCGGGAGATCCACAGATACGCAGTATTTT.

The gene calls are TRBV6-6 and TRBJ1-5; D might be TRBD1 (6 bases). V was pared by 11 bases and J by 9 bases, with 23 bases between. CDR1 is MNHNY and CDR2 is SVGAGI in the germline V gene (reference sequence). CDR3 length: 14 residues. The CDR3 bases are TGTGCCGCAGTCCATGGGGCAGGGGACTCGCCCCAGCATTTT. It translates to CAAVHGAGDSPQHF.